The clone carrying this TCR beta chain was observed a few times. Its antigen is unknown. Intraepithelial plus lamina propria lymphocytes were released by processing graft tissue. This record comes from a study of graft-versus-host responses after intestinal transplantation. The wider study: Those transplanted obtained multivisceral, liver-intestinal, or isolated intestinal grafts. Induction with anti-thymocyte globulin, then tacrolimus and steroids for roughly 3 years, was given to all recipients.

Measured with immunoSEQ multiplex PCR; TCRdb has only the in-frame clones, and not every one. The sample yields about 15,000 clones, about two thirds seen once. With V trimmed by 4 bases and J by 5 bases, 4 bases remained unmatched. The CDR3 runs to 16 residues. Germline V lookup: CDR1 SGHTS, CDR2 YDEGEE. Overall study results and limits: Researchers found peak circulating GvH clone levels linked to early post-transplant HvG declines. Allograft clonal ratios (graft-versus-host to host-versus-graft) were high in patients who had graft-donor T cell macrochimerism.

The chain combines TRBV5-8 with TRBJ2-3; 16 bases agree with TRBD2. The source of this sequence is a human patient who received an intestinal transplant, so some T cells may come from the graft donor. The sequencing used ileum tissue, collected around 94 weeks after intestinal transplantation. The CDR3 region is CASSQGLAGGKDTQYF. The CDR3 coding sequence is TGTGCCAGCAGCCAGGGACTAGCGGGGGGGAAAGATACGCAGTATTTT. Looking up the rest from reference TRBV5-8 and TRBJ2-3 gives the full variable domain: EAGVTQSPTHLIKTRGQQATLRCSPISGHTSVYWYQQALGLGLQFLLWYDEGEERNRGNFPPRFSGRQFPNYSSELNVNALELEDSALYLCASSQGLAGGKDTQYFGPGTRLTVL.